Below are 26 T cell receptor beta chains sequenced from a single sample in a study of cytomegalovirus exposure and HLA in healthy donors. Profiling relied on immunoSEQ multiplex PCR, and the TCRdb table lists in-frame clones only, not all of them. Of tens of thousands of clones in the sample, 90% to 95% were seen once. Sample: PBMCs. These receptors all come from a woman in her late teens or twenties in good health and CMV-seronegative.

V is TRBV28 and J is TRBJ2-7, with a possible D match to TRBD1 (5 bases). Trimming removed 2 bases from V and 0 bases from J, with 17 bases in between. This CDR3 has 17 amino acids. The germline V gene encodes CDR1 MDHEN and CDR2 SYDVKM. The CDR3 coding sequence is TGTGCCAGCAGTTTAATTATGGGGCAGACCCCCTCCTACGAGCAGTACTTC. Encoded protein: CASSLIMGQTPSYEQYF.

This chain's CDR3 is CASPPLAGRYNEQFF. The CDR3 bases are TGTGCAAGCCCACCGCTAGCGGGACGATACAATGAGCAGTTCTTC. J is TRBJ2-1 and V is TRBV12-2; the listed D gene, TRBD2, was not tested against the DNA. TRBV12-2 is annotated as a pseudogene. The CDR3 has 15 amino acids.

This clone was seen once. V is TRBV10-3 and J is TRBJ2-7; weak D call: TRBD1 (6 bases). The CDR3 has 12 amino acids. Germline V lookup: CDR1 ENHRY, CDR2 SYGVKD. V shed 8 bases and J shed 2 bases, with 10 bases lying between them. Here the CDR3 DNA reads TGTGCCATCTCCGGACAGACCTACGAGCAGTACTTC. Its translation: CAISGQTYEQYF.

The V and J genes are TRBV7-6 and TRBJ2-2, with D unresolved. Germline V gene lookup returns CDR1 SGHVS and CDR2 FNYEAQ. The V end lost 0 bases, the J end lost 6 bases, and 11 bases lay between the germline ends. This CDR3 has 15 amino acids. The CDR3 sequence is CASSLAAGWPGELFF. CDR3 in DNA: TGTGCCAGCAGCTTAGCGGCAGGTTGGCCCGGGGAGCTGTTTTTT.

This clone came up once. This sequence joins TRBV6-4 and TRBJ1-2, with a possible D match to TRBD1 (6 bases). The V end was cut by 0 bases, the J end by 7 bases, with 18 bases between. CDR3 length equals 16 residues. In germline, CDR1 is MRHNA, CDR2 SNTAGT. The CDR3: CASSDSIGRGISGYTF. CDR3 nucleotides: TGTGCCAGCAGTGACTCTATTGGGAGGGGGATCTCTGGCTACACCTTC.

The J gene is TRBJ2-1, the V gene TRBV10-1; 12 bases match TRBD2. From germline, CDR1 is WNHNN and CDR2 SYGVQD (reference sequence). CDR3 length equals 16 residues. V shed 5 bases and J 4 bases; nucleotides not matched to a gene: 6. In nucleotides, the CDR3 is TGCGCCAGCAGTAGGGGACTAGCGGGTATATACAATGAGCAGTTCTTC. It is translated as CASSRGLAGIYNEQFF.

This rearrangement joins TRBV19 to TRBJ2-2, with 8 bases fitting TRBD2. Germline V gene sequence: CDR1 LNHDA, CDR2 SQIVND (reference sequence). CDR3 size: 17 residues. V gave up 8 bases and J gave up 3 bases; unmatched junction bases: 14. As DNA, the CDR3 is TGTGCCAGTGGTACGGACTCCGGGAGGGGTTACACCGGGGAGCTGTTTTTT. It codes for CASGTDSGRGYTGELFF. Together with reference TRBV19 and TRBJ2-2, the CDR3 gives the full variable domain: DGGITQSPKYLFRKEGQNVTLSCEQNLNHDAMYWYRQDPGQGLRLIYYSQIVNDFQKGDIAEGYSVSREKKESFPLTVTSAQKNPTAFYLCASGTDSGRGYTGELFFGEGSRLTVL.

A single count supports this clone. The chain joins TRBV2 to TRBJ2-1; possibly TRBD2 for D (6 bases). Germline lookup yields CDR1 SNHLY and CDR2 FYNNEI. V was clipped by 11 bases and J by 4 bases, with 18 bases between them. The CDR3 loop spans 14 amino acids. CDR3 sequence: CAEKKIAEYNEQFF. The CDR3 DNA reads TGTGCCGAGAAGAAAATAGCGGAGTACAATGAGCAGTTCTTC.

This clone was recorded only once. The chain is built from TRBV28 and TRBJ2-5, with D hard to call. Germline values: CDR1 MDHEN, CDR2 SYDVKM. The CDR3 spans 14 residues. V was trimmed by 5 bases and J by 5 bases, leaving 15 bases between them. DNA for the CDR3: TGTGCCAGCAGTCCGGCCGGCCCTAGGGAGACCCAGTACTTC. Translating it yields CASSPAGPRETQYF.

This clone was recorded a few times. The chain uses TRBV14 and TRBJ2-2, with D possibly TRBD2 on 5 matching bases. Germline V gives CDR1 SGHDN, CDR2 FVKESK. Trimming stripped 2 bases from V and 4 bases from J, with 14 bases between. This CDR3 comprises 16 residues. The CDR3 sequence: CASSQRTPHPTGELFF. CDR3 in DNA: TGTGCCAGCAGCCAACGGACTCCCCACCCCACCGGGGAGCTGTTTTTT.

CDR3 protein: CASTSTWGTGEHEQYF. CDR3 coding DNA: TGTGCCAGCACCTCTACCTGGGGGACAGGGGAGCACGAGCAGTACTTC. The chain employs TRBV6-6 and TRBJ2-7, with 10 bases aligning to TRBD1. The germline gives CDR1 MNHNY, CDR2 SVGAGI (reference sequence). The CDR3 is 16 residues long. V trimming: 7 bases; J trimming: 5 bases; junction bases outside the gene matches: 14.

This chain links TRBV7-6 with TRBJ2-1; tentatively, D is TRBD2 (5 bases). This CDR3 region has 14 residues. Trimming removed 0 bases at V and 7 bases at J, with 10 bases between. Germline V gene data show CDR1 as SGHVS and CDR2 as FNYEAQ. The CDR3 region has the DNA TGTGCCAGCAGCTTAGCGGGAGTGGATAATGAGCAGTTCTTC. Translated: CASSLAGVDNEQFF.

This chain uses TRBV19 with TRBJ2-1; D unclear. This CDR3 comprises 8 residues. The germline gives CDR1 LNHDA, CDR2 SQIVND (reference sequence). Trimming took 2 bases from V and 15 from J, leaving 2 bases between them. The CDR3 loop reads CASSIRFF. In DNA, the CDR3 is TGTGCCAGTAGTATACGGTTCTTC.

This sequence joins TRBV4-3 and TRBJ2-1, with 9 bases identical to TRBD2. CDR1 is LGHNA and CDR2 is YSLEER in the germline V gene. CDR3 length equals 18 residues. The V gene end was trimmed by 4 bases and the J gene end by 5 bases; junction bases not matched to a gene: 15. In DNA, the CDR3 is TGCGCCAGCAGCCCACAGACTAGCGGCTCGACGACCGACAATGAGCAGTTCTTC. Translation: CASSPQTSGSTTDNEQFF.

The count of this clone is one. The gene calls are TRBV27 and TRBJ2-1; possible D gene TRBD1, 6 bases. Per the germline V gene, CDR1 is MNHEY and CDR2 is SMNVEV (reference sequence). The CDR3 sequence is 14 residues long. Deletions cut 4 bases from V and 6 bases from J, with 13 bases between. CDR3 coding DNA: TGTGCCAGCAGTTCTATCCGACAGGCCAATGAGCAGTTCTTC. Residues: CASSSIRQANEQFF.

V gene TRBV10-3 combines with J gene TRBJ1-2; the D gene is possibly TRBD1 (5 bases). Germline lookup yields CDR1 ENHRY and CDR2 SYGVKD. The CDR3 is 10 amino acids. V lost 10 bases, J lost 8 bases, and 11 bases lay in between. CDR3 nucleotides: TGTGCCACCGGAGGGGAAGGCTACACCTTC. Translation gives CATGGEGYTF.

J is TRBJ2-7 and V is TRBV19; a weak D match, TRBD2 (7 bases). The length of the CDR3 is 15 residues. CDR1 is LNHDA, CDR2 SQIVND, per germline (reference sequence). V was cut by 4 bases and J by 2 bases, with 15 bases left in between. The chain's CDR3 is CASSRGGESTYEQYF. The CDR3 DNA is TGTGCCAGTAGTAGGGGGGGCGAATCTACCTACGAGCAGTACTTC. Drawing the rest from reference TRBV19 and TRBJ2-7, the complete variable domain is DGGITQSPKYLFRKEGQNVTLSCEQNLNHDAMYWYRQDPGQGLRLIYYSQIVNDFQKGDIAEGYSVSREKKESFPLTVTSAQKNPTAFYLCASSRGGESTYEQYFGPGTRLTVT.

The chain combines TRBV2 with TRBJ2-7; TRBD1 is a possible D gene (5 bases). V shed 2 bases and J shed 9 bases, with 14 bases lying between them. The CDR3 is 13 residues long. CDR1 and CDR2 from the germline V gene are SNHLY and FYNNEI. The CDR3 nucleotides are TGTGCCAGCAGTGAACAGGGCAGGGATATGCAGTACTTC. It specifies CASSEQGRDMQYF. Full variable domain (outside the CDR3, taken from reference TRBV2 and TRBJ2-7): EPEVTQTPSHQVTQMGQEVILRCVPISNHLYFYWYRQILGQKVEFLVSFYNNEISEKSEIFDDQFSVERPDGSNFTLKIRSTKLEDSAMYFCASSEQGRDMQYFGPGTRLTVT.

For the CDR3, the DNA is TGTGCCAGCAGTTACTCGTTCGGTGAAGCTTTCTTT. As protein: CASSYSFGEAFF. The genes are TRBV6-6 and TRBJ1-1; D gene uncertain. The CDR3 consists of 12 residues. The germline V gene encodes CDR1 MNHNY and CDR2 SVGAGI (reference sequence). Deletions cut 0 bases from V and 7 bases from J, with 6 bases between.

This clone was seen once. This sequence joins TRBV5-1 and TRBJ1-4; 7 nucleotides align to TRBD1. The germline V gene encodes CDR1 SGHRS and CDR2 YFSETQ. V was pared by 4 bases and J by 8 bases, with 8 bases of the junction left unmatched. The CDR3 is made up of 14 amino acids. As DNA, the CDR3 is TGCGCCAGCAGCCTCCGGGACAGCGGGGAAAAACTGTTTTTT. This encodes CASSLRDSGEKLFF.

V and J are TRBV6-6 and TRBJ1-4; perhaps TRBD1 as D (5 bases). CDR1 and CDR2 from the germline V gene are MNHNY and SVGAGI (reference sequence). Trimming left V 6 bases short and J 8 bases short, with 19 bases between. This CDR3 contains 15 residues. The CDR3 sequence: CASRPLIGGEEKLFF. The CDR3 DNA reads as TGTGCCAGCAGGCCCCTGATCGGGGGGGAGGAAAAACTGTTTTTT.

This chain joins TRBV18 and TRBJ2-7, with TRBD1 identical over 7 bases. Trimming took 2 bases from V and 5 from J; bases not matched to a gene: 6. Per germline, CDR1 KGHSH and CDR2 LQKENI. The CDR3 covers 14 residues. CDR3 nucleotide sequence: TGTGCCAGCTCACCAATAGGGGGCAGCGACGAGCAGTACTTC. Translating gives CASSPIGGSDEQYF.

As to this clone: This CDR3 is also generated by other DNA sequences in the sample. The V and J genes are TRBV7-2 and TRBJ2-3; D unclear. Germline V gene data show CDR1 as SGHTA and CDR2 as FQGNSA. The V end was cut by 0 bases, the J end by 6 bases, with 7 bases between. The CDR3 sequence is 13 residues long. Here the CDR3 DNA reads TGTGCCAGCAGCTTAGCCCGCGAGGATACGCAGTATTTT. Its protein is CASSLAREDTQYF.

This clone was seen just once. The rearrangement uses TRBV7-9 and TRBJ2-7; 8 nucleotides align to TRBD1. CDR1 and CDR2 from the germline V gene are SEHNR and FQNEAQ (reference sequence). This CDR3 comprises 14 residues. Unmatched junction bases numbered 2, after V lost 3 bases and J lost 1 base. The CDR3 protein is CASSFDRGSYEQYF. The CDR3 coding sequence is TGTGCCAGCAGCTTTGACAGGGGATCCTACGAGCAGTACTTC.

The DNA for the CDR3 is TGCAGCGTTGTAGTAAGGGGCCCCGAGCAGTACTTC. This codes for CSVVVRGPEQYF. The chain couples TRBV29-1 to TRBJ2-7, with a weak D call TRBD1 (5 bases). The CDR3 is 12 amino acids. Per the germline V gene, CDR1 is SQVTM and CDR2 is ANQGSEA. Trimming shortened V by 4 bases and J by 6 bases, and 13 bases separated the two germline ends.

This clone was recorded only once. This chain links TRBV7-2 with TRBJ2-7; 8 bases agree with TRBD2. Germline V gene lookup returns CDR1 SGHTA and CDR2 FQGNSA. The CDR3 totals 14 residues. After removal of 5 bases from V and 5 bases from J, the junction contained 8 bases not matched to a gene. The DNA of the CDR3 is TGTGCCAGCAGCGCCGGGACTAGGGTCCACGAGCAGTACTTC. Encoded protein: CASSAGTRVHEQYF.